These 17 T cell receptor beta chains share one sample of origin, sequenced in a study of cytomegalovirus exposure and HLA in healthy donors. PCR amplification relied on 60 Vbeta primers (plus 13 Jbeta primers). This table comes from immunoSEQ multiplex PCR, and its TCRdb copy is limited to in-frame clones, with some not included. The profile shows just over 150,000 clones, approximately 80% of them singletons. The material sequenced was PBMCs. These receptors were collected from a man aged 45-65 years in good health and CMV-seropositive.

The gene calls are TRBV6-5 and TRBJ1-2, with 10 bases fitting TRBD1. CDR3 length: 13 residues. The V segment lost 6 bases and the J segment 7 bases; nucleotides outside the gene matches: 5. Germline CDR1 and CDR2: MNHEY and SVGAGI. CDR3 in amino acids: CASRSTGGSGYTF. The CDR3, as DNA: TGTGCCAGCAGGTCGACAGGGGGCAGTGGCTACACCTTC.

The sample holds a few counts of this clone. The chain joins TRBV27 to TRBJ2-7; TRBD1 matches at 9 bases. The CDR3 runs to 15 residues. Trimming cost V 5 bases and J 0 bases; bases outside gene matches: 5. CDR1 MNHEY and CDR2 SMNVEV come from the germline V gene (reference sequence). The CDR3 region is CASSDRDRASYEQYF. The CDR3 DNA reads TGTGCCAGCAGTGACCGGGACAGGGCCTCCTACGAGCAGTACTTC.

V is TRBV7-9 and J is TRBJ2-7, with D maybe TRBD2 (5 bases). The V end was cut by 3 bases, the J end by 2 bases, with 8 bases between. Germline loops: CDR1 SEHNR, CDR2 FQNEAQ (reference sequence). The CDR3 runs 13 residues. The CDR3 protein is CASSFTGTYEQYV. CDR3 DNA sequence: TGTGCCAGCAGCTTCACGGGAACCTACGAGCAGTACGTC.

The rearrangement joins TRBV7-9 to TRBJ2-5; 7 positions agree with TRBD1. The V segment lost 5 bases and the J segment 2 bases; nucleotides outside the gene matches: 5. Germline V gene data show CDR1 as SEHNR and CDR2 as FQNEAQ (reference sequence). This CDR3 is built from 14 residues. CDR3 DNA: TGTGCCAGCAGCCGGACAGGTCGGCAAGAGACCCAGTACTTC. This encodes CASSRTGRQETQYF.

This clone was observed a few times. The chain is built from TRBV19 and TRBJ2-1; 7 nucleotides agree with TRBD1. Germline-derived CDR1 and CDR2 are LNHDA and SQIVND (reference sequence). The junction had 13 bases not matched to a gene; V was cut back by 3 bases and J by 8 bases. The CDR3 runs to 16 residues. The CDR3 spells CASSIPRGTVGDEQFF. The CDR3 DNA follows: TGTGCCAGTAGTATTCCGAGAGGGACAGTCGGCGATGAGCAGTTCTTC.

Only one count was recorded for this clone. The gene calls are TRBV29-1 and TRBJ2-7, with 9 bases fitting TRBD2. V lost 4 bases, J lost 2 bases, and 3 bases stayed unmatched. CDR3 length: 13 amino acids. The V gene's germline CDR1 is SQVTM and CDR2 ANQGSEA. The CDR3 spells CSVGLAVPYEQYF. The CDR3 DNA reads as TGCAGCGTTGGACTAGCGGTTCCCTACGAGCAGTACTTC.

The rearrangement joins TRBV27 to TRBJ1-2; possible D gene TRBD1, 5 bases. V was pared by 0 bases and J by 8 bases, with 19 bases between. The CDR3 is 16 residues long. CDR1 and CDR2 (germline): MNHEY, SMNVEV (reference sequence). The CDR3 loop reads CASSLSKRGGVLGYTF. The CDR3 DNA is TGTGCCAGCAGTTTATCGAAGCGGGGAGGGGTCCTAGGCTACACCTTC.

V and J are TRBV23-1 and TRBJ1-1; 7 bases map to TRBD1. TRBV23-1 is an ORF, and what it does is uncertain. J was trimmed by 1 base and V by 0 bases; bases with no gene match: 11. The CDR3 totals 18 residues. The CDR3 here is CASSQSQQGNLPNTEAFF. In nucleotides, the CDR3 is TGCGCCAGCAGTCAATCGCAACAGGGGAACCTTCCGAACACTGAAGCTTTCTTT.

The gene calls are TRBV6-7 and TRBJ2-1, with a possible D match to TRBD1 (6 bases). TRBV6-7 is treated as an ORF (open reading frame) with a function not yet certain. The CDR3 length is 15 residues. Deletions cut 6 bases from V and 6 bases from J, with 18 bases between. The CDR3 sequence is CASSINRQAFNEQFF. As DNA, the CDR3 is TGTGCCAGCAGCATTAACCGACAGGCGTTCAATGAGCAGTTCTTC.

The V gene is TRBV6-5, the J gene TRBJ1-2; TRBD1 is a possible D gene (6 bases). V lost 4 bases and J 4 bases, leaving 16 bases between the germline ends. This CDR3 has 15 residues. The germline gives CDR1 MNHEY, CDR2 SVGAGI. CDR3 residues: CASSSTSGVGYGYTF. The CDR3 DNA is TGTGCCAGCAGTTCAACCTCAGGGGTTGGCTATGGCTACACCTTC.

The chain has TRBV7-8 and TRBJ2-3; perhaps TRBD1 as D (6 bases). The ends were cut back, 1 base at V and 8 bases at J, with 19 bases in the middle. The CDR3 sequence is 16 residues long. From germline, CDR1 is SGHVS and CDR2 FQNEAQ. The CDR3 is CASSLVTGTPSATQYF. CDR3 DNA sequence: TGTGCCAGCAGCTTAGTGACCGGGACACCCTCCGCTACGCAGTATTTT.

The chain joins TRBV6-6 to TRBJ1-1; TRBD1 aligns across 9 bases. Germline V lookup: CDR1 MNHNY, CDR2 SVGAGI (reference sequence). CDR3 size: 14 residues. V dropped 6 bases and J dropped 4; count of bases not matched to a gene: 6. The CDR3, as DNA: TGTGCCAGCAGGGGGACAGGGCGGGCCACTGAAGCTTTCTTT. This sequence encodes CASRGTGRATEAFF.

The chain combines TRBV5-4 with TRBJ1-3; 7 nucleotides line up with TRBD1. The V segment lost 0 bases and the J segment 7 bases; nucleotides outside the gene matches: 4. This CDR3 is built from 14 residues. Germline V lookup: CDR1 SGHNT, CDR2 YYREEE (reference sequence). This CDR3 reads CASSLERQGNTIYF. CDR3 nucleotide sequence: TGTGCCAGCAGCTTGGAAAGACAGGGTAACACCATATATTTT.

The chain combines TRBV5-1 with TRBJ2-7; tentative D call: TRBD1 (5 bases). This CDR3 has 14 residues. CDR1 is SGHRS and CDR2 is YFSETQ in the germline V gene. V lost 4 bases and J 5 bases, leaving 16 bases between the germline ends. The CDR3 nucleotides read TGCGCCAGCAGCCCCTACCTAACAGGAAACGAGCAGTACTTC. Its protein product is CASSPYLTGNEQYF.

The chain has TRBV6-7 and TRBJ2-1, with D tentatively TRBD2 (7 bases). Being an ORF, TRBV6-7 has a function that is uncertain. With 2 bases removed from V and 4 bases from J, the gap between germline ends came to 15 bases. CDR3 length equals 16 residues. CDR3 in amino acids: CASSYAPGGSYNEQFF. The CDR3 DNA reads TGTGCCAGCAGTTACGCGCCGGGGGGCTCTTACAATGAGCAGTTCTTC.

V usage is TRBV5-1 and J usage is TRBJ1-5; 9 bases align to TRBD1. Germline-derived CDR1 and CDR2 are SGHRS and YFSETQ. With 4 bases clipped from V and 0 bases from J, the junction kept 2 bases outside the gene matches. The CDR3 runs to 15 residues. CDR3: CASSRQGDSNQPQHF. CDR3 nucleotide sequence: TGCGCCAGCAGCAGACAGGGGGATAGCAATCAGCCCCAGCATTTT.

This clone has just a few counts. This rearrangement joins TRBV30 to TRBJ2-1; TRBD2 might be the D (6 bases). The CDR3 contains 16 residues. Germline-derived CDR1 and CDR2 are GTSNPN and SVGIG (reference sequence). Deletions cut 0 bases from V and 7 bases from J, with 19 bases between. CDR3 bases: TGTGCCTGGAGTGTATCCCTCGGAGGGGTCTTGAATGAGCAGTTCTTC. Translated, it gives CAWSVSLGGVLNEQFF.